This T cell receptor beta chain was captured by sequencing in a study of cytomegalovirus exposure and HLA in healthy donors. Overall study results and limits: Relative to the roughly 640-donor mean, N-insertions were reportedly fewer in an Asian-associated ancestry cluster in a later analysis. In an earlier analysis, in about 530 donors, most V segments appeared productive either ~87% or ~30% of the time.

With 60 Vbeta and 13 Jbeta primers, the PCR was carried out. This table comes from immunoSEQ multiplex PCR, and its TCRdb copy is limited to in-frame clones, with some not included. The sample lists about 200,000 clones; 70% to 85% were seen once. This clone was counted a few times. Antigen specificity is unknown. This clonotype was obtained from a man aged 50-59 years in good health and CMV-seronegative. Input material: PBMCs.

CDR3 sequence: CASPPSFGGVYNEQFF. The CDR3 DNA follows: TGTGCCAGTCCCCCCTCTTTTGGCGGAGTCTACAATGAGCAGTTCTTC. V gene TRBV27 combines with J gene TRBJ2-1; no clear D gene. The germline CDR1 and CDR2 sequences are MNHEY and SMNVEV (reference sequence). Trimming cost V 9 bases and J 3 bases, with 21 bases left between them. The CDR3 has 16 residues.